This T cell receptor beta chain was sequenced during a study of T cells expressing NK-cell markers. Study background: Sorted CD3+CD56-NKG2C+, CD3+CD56+NKG2C+ and CD3+CD56+NKG2C- T cells supplied the TCR beta repertoires.

The germline CDR1 and CDR2 sequences are SGHKS and YYEKEE (reference sequence). This CDR3 contains 16 residues. Regarding the study as a whole: The dominant NKG2C+ clonotypes represented roughly 1.0-7.5% of CD8+ T cells in six donors. Also leading the CD3+CD56-NKG2C+ fraction in several donors were these clonotypes.

About this clonotype: Its antigen remains unidentified.

For each CDR3 protein, TCRdb gives one entry from its re-call of the 5' RACE reads, without DNA. The table lists about 160,000 distinct CDR3 sequences. The V and J genes are TRBV5-5 and TRBJ2-7; TCRdb lists TRBD1, though no DNA is available to test this call. The source material was blood T cells: a sorted CD56 or NKG2C T cell subset, CD4+ or CD8+ T cells, or bulk PBMC T cells (not recorded which). The sequence came from a man aged 18-70 years in good health. The chain's CDR3 is CASSAEYRVKSYEQYF.